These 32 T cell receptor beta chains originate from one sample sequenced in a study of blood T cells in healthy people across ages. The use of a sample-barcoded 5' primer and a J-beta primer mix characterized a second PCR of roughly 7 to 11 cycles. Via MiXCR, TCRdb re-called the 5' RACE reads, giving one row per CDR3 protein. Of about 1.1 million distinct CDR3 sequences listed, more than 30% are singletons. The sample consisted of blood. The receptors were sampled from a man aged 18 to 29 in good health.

CDR3 region: CASSQDTAQGSNTEAFF. CDR3 sequence (DNA): TGTGCCAGCAGCCAAGATACGGCCCAGGGGTCGAACACTGAAGCTTTCTTT. This chain connects TRBV3-1 to TRBJ1-1, with D maybe TRBD1 (6 bases). The CDR3 loop spans 17 amino acids. V was pared by 0 bases and J by 1 base, with 15 bases between. The V gene's germline CDR1 is LGHDT and CDR2 YNNKEL (reference sequence).

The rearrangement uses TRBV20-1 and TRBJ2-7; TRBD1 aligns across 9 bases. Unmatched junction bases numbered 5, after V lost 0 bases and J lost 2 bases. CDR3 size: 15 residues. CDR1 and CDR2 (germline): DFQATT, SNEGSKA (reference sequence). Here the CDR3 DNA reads TGCAGTGCTAGAGATGGGACAGGGCGAACCTACGAGCAGTACTTC. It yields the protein CSARDGTGRTYEQYF.

CDR3 coding DNA: TGCAGTGCTACGGGACAGGGCCAGCTCAACTATGGCTACACCTTC. Translated, it gives CSATGQGQLNYGYTF. This chain connects TRBV20-1 to TRBJ1-2; 9 bases map to TRBD1. This CDR3 region has 15 residues. The germline gives CDR1 DFQATT, CDR2 SNEGSKA (reference sequence). Trimming took 4 bases from V and 2 from J; bases not matched to a gene: 8.

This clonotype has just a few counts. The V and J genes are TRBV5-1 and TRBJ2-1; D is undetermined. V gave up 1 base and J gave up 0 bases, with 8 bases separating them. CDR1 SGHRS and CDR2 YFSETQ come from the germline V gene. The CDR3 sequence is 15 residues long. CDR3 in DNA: TGCGCCAGCAGCTTGTCCCAGAGCTCCTACAATGAGCAGTTCTTC. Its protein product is CASSLSQSSYNEQFF.

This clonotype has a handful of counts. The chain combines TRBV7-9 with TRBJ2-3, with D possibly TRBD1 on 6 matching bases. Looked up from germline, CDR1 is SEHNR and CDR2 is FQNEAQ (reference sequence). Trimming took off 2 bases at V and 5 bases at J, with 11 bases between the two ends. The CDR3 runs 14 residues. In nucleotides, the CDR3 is TGTGCCAGCAGCTTAATGGGGGCACGAGATACGCAGTATTTT. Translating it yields CASSLMGARDTQYF.

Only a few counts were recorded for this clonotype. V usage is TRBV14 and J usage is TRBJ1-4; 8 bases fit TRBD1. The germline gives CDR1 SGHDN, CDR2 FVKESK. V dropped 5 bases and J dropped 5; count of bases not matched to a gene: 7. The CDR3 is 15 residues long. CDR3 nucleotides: TGTGCCAGCAGCTCGAGGACAGGGTCGAATGAAAAACTGTTTTTT. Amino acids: CASSSRTGSNEKLFF.

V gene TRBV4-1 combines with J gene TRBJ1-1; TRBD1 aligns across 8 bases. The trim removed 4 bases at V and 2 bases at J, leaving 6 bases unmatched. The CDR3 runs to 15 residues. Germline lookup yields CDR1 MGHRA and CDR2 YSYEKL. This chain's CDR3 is CASSPRGQGNTEAFF. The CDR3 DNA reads TGCGCCAGCAGCCCCCGCGGACAGGGCAACACTGAAGCTTTCTTT.

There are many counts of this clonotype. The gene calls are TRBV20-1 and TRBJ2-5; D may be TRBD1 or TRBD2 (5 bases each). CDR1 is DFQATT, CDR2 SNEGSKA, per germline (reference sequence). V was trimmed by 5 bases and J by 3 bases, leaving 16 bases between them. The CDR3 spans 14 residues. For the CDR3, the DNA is TGCAGTGCTTGTACAATCGGGACGGAAGAGACCCAGTACTTC. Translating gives CSACTIGTEETQYF.

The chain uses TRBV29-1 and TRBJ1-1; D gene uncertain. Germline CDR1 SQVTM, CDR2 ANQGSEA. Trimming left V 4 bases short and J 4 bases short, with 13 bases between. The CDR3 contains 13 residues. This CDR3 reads CSVARSMGTEAFF. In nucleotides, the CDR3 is TGCAGCGTTGCCCGAAGTATGGGCACTGAAGCTTTCTTT. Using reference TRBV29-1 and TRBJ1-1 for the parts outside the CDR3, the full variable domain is SAVISQKPSRDICQRGTSLTIQCQVDSQVTMMFWYRQQPGQSLTLIATANQGSEATYESGFVIDKFPISRPNLTFSTLTVSNMSPEDSSIYLCSVARSMGTEAFFGQGTRLTVV.

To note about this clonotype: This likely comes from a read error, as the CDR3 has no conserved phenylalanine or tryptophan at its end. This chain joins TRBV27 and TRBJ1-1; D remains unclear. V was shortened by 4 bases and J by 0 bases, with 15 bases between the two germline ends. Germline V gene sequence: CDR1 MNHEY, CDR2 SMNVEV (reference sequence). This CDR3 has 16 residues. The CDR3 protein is CASSSNPPPMNTEAFL. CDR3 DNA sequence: TGTGCCAGCAGTTCTAATCCTCCCCCCATGAACACTGAAGCTTTCCTT.

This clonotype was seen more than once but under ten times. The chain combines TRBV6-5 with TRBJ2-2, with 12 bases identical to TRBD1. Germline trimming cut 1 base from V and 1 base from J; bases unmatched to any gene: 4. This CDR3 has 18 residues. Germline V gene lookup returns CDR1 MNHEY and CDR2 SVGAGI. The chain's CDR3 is CASSYWDRGLLNTGELFF. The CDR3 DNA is TGTGCCAGCAGTTACTGGGACAGGGGGCTATTGAACACCGGGGAGCTGTTTTTT.

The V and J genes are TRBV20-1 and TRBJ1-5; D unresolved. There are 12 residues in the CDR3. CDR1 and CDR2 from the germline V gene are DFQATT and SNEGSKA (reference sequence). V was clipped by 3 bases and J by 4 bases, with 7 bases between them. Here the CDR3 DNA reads TGCAGTGCTAGTTCCCAGAATCAGCCCCAGCATTTT. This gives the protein CSASSQNQPQHF.

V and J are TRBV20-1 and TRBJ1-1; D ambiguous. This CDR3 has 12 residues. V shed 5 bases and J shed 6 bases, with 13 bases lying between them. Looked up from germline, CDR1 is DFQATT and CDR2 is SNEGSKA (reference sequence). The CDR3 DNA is TGCAGTGCTGGAGGGTTAGTGCCTGAAGCTTTCTTT. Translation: CSAGGLVPEAFF.

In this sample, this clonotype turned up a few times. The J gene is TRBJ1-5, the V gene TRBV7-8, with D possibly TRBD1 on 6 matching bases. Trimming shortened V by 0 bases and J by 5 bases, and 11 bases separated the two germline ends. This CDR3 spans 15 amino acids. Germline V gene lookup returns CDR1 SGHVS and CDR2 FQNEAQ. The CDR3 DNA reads TGTGCCAGCAGCTTAGCTACAGGGAACCATCAGCCCCAGCATTTT. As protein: CASSLATGNHQPQHF.

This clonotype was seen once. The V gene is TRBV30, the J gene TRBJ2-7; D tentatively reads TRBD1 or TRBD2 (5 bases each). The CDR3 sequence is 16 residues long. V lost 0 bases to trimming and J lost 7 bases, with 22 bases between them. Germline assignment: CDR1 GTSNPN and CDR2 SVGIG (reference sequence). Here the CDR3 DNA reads TGTGCCTGGAGTGTACAGAATCTTAACCGGGGCAGGGAGCAGTACTTC. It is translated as CAWSVQNLNRGREQYF.

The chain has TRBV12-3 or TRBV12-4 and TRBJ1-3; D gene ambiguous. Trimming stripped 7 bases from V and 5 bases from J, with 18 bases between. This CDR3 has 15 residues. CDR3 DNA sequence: TGTGCCAGCACCCCTCGGGCCGAAACCAGAAACACCATATATTTT. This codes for CASTPRAETRNTIYF.

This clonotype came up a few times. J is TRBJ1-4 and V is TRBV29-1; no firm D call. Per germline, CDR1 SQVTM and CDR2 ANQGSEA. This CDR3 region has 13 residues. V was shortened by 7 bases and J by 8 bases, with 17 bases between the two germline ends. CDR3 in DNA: TGCAGCGCAATGACCCTCCTCGGGGAAAAACTGTTTTTT. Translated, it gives CSAMTLLGEKLFF.

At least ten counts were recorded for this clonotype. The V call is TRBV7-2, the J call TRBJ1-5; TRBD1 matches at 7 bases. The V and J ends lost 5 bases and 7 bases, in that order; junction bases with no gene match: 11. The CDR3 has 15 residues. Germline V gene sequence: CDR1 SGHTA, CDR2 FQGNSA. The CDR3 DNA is TGTGCCAGCAGCACAAACTCCGACAGGGCCCAGCCCCAGCATTTT. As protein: CASSTNSDRAQPQHF. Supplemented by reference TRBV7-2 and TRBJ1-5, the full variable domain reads GAGVSQSPSNKVTEKGKDVELRCDPISGHTALYWYRQSLGQGLEFLIYFQGNSAPDKSGLPSDRFSAERTGGSVSTLTIQRTQQEDSAVYLCASSTNSDRAQPQHFGDGTRLSIL.

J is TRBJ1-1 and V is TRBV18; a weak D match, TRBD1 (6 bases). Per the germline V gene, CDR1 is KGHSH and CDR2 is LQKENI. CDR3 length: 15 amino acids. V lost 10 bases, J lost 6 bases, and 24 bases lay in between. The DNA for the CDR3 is TGTGCCAACAACCACGGCGTCGTGGGGGCCCCTGAAGCTTTCTTT. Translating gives CANNHGVVGAPEAFF.

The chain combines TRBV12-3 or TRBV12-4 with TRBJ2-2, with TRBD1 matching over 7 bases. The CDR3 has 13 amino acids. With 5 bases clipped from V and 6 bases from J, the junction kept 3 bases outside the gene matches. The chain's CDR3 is CASSPDRSGELFF. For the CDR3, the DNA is TGTGCCAGCAGTCCGGACAGGTCCGGGGAGCTGTTTTTT.

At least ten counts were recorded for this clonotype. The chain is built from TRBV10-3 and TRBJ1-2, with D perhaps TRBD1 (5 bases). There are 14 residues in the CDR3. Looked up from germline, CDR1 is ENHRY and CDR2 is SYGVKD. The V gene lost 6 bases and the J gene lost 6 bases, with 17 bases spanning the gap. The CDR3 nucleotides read TGTGCCATCAGCCAGACAGACCTCGGAAATGGCTACACCTTC. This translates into CAISQTDLGNGYTF.

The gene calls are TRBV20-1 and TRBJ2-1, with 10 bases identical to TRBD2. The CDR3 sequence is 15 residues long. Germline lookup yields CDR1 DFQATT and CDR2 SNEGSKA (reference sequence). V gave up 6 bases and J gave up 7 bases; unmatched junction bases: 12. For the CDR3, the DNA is TGCAGTGCCCCACCTGGAGCGGGGGGGAGTAATGAGCAGTTCTTC. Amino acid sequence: CSAPPGAGGSNEQFF.

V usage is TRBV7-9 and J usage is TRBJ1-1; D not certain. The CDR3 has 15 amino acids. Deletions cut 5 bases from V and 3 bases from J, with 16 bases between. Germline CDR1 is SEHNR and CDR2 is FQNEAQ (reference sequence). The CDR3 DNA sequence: TGTGCCAGCAGCCGCCGGGCCGCGAGGGACACTGAAGCTTTCTTT. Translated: CASSRRAARDTEAFF.

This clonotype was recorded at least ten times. CDR3 amino acids: CASSYGQGGYTF. The DNA for the CDR3 is TGTGCCAGCAGTTACGGGCAGGGTGGCTACACCTTC. V usage is TRBV6-6 and J usage is TRBJ1-2, with D perhaps TRBD1 (5 bases). The CDR3 consists of 12 residues. The V end was cut by 2 bases, the J end by 7 bases, with 8 bases between. Germline CDR1 is MNHNY and CDR2 is SVGAGI (reference sequence).

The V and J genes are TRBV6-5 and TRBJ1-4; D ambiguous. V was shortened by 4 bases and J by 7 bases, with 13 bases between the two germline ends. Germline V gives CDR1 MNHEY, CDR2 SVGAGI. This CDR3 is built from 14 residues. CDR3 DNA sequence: TGTGCCAGCAGTTCTCTTAAGGGCCGTGAAAAACTGTTTTTT. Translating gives CASSSLKGREKLFF.

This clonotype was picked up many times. The DNA for the CDR3 is TGTGCCAGCAGCCGGCAGGGTAATGAAAAACTGTTTTTT. It yields the protein CASSRQGNEKLFF. The rearrangement joins TRBV7-9 to TRBJ1-4; maybe TRBD1 (5 bases). The V gene lost 5 bases and the J gene lost 4 bases, with 8 bases spanning the gap. Germline loops: CDR1 SEHNR, CDR2 FQNEAQ (reference sequence). The CDR3 is 13 residues long.

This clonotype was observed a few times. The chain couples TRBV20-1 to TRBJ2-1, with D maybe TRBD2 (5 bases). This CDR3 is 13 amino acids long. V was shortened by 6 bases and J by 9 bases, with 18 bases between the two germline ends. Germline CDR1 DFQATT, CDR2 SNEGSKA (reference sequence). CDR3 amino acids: CSAGESFLGEQFF. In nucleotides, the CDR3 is TGCAGTGCGGGAGAATCCTTCCTAGGTGAGCAGTTCTTC.

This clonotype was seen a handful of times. In DNA, the CDR3 is TGTGCCAGCAGTCCGGGACAGGGTTACATTCAGTACTTC. As protein: CASSPGQGYIQYF. V gene TRBV6-2 or TRBV6-3 combines with J gene TRBJ2-4, with 9 bases fitting TRBD1. The V gene's germline CDR1 is MNHEY and CDR2 SVGEGT. This CDR3 spans 13 amino acids. V lost 5 bases to trimming and J lost 8 bases; unmatched junction nucleotides: 4.

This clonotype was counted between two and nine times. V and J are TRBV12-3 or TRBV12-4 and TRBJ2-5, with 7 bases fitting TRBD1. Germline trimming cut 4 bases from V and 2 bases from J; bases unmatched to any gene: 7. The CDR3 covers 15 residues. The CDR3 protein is CASSSGTDPQETQYF. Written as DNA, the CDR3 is TGTGCCAGCAGTTCAGGGACAGACCCGCAAGAGACCCAGTACTTC.

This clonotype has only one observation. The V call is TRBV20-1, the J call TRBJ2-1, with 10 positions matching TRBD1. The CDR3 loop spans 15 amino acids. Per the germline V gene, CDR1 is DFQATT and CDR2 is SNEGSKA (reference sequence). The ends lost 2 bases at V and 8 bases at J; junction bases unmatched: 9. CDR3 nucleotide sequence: TGCAGTGCTAGAACAGGACAGGGGGGACAGTATGAGCAGTTCTTC. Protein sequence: CSARTGQGGQYEQFF.

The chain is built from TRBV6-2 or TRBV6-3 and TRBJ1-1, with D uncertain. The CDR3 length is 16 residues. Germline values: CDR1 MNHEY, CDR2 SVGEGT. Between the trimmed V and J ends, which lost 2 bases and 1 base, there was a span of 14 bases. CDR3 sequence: CASSYRTDTANTEAFF. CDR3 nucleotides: TGTGCCAGCAGTTACCGAACTGATACAGCGAACACTGAAGCTTTCTTT.

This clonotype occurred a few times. CDR3 sequence reads: CASSSTRGKDTEAFF. The CDR3 nucleotides read TGTGCCAGCAGCTCCACTCGGGGGAAGGACACTGAAGCTTTCTTT. The chain employs TRBV7-9 and TRBJ1-1; tentatively, D is TRBD1 (5 bases). CDR3 length: 15 residues. From germline, CDR1 is SEHNR and CDR2 FQNEAQ (reference sequence). The V end lost 4 bases, the J end lost 3 bases, and 15 bases lay between the germline ends.